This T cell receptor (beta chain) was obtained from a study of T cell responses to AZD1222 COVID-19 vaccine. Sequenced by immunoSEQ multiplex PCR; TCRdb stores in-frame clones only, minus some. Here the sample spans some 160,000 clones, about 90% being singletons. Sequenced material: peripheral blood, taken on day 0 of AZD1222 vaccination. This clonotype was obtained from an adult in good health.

The chain's CDR3 is CASSLEGARGYTF. In nucleotides, the CDR3 is TGCGCCAGCAGCTTGGAGGGGGCGCGGGGCTACACCTTC. V usage is TRBV5-1 and J usage is TRBJ1-2; 7 bases fit TRBD1. In germline, CDR1 is SGHRS, CDR2 YFSETQ. Trimming at V came to 0 bases and at J to 8 bases, leaving 4 bases not matched to a gene. CDR3 length: 13 amino acids. Variable domain in full (rest from reference TRBV5-1 and TRBJ1-2): KAGVTQTPRYLIKTRGQQVTLSCSPISGHRSVSWYQQTPGQGLQFLFEYFSETQRNKGNFPGRFSGRQFSNSRSEMNVSTLELGDSALYLCASSLEGARGYTFGSGTRLTVV.